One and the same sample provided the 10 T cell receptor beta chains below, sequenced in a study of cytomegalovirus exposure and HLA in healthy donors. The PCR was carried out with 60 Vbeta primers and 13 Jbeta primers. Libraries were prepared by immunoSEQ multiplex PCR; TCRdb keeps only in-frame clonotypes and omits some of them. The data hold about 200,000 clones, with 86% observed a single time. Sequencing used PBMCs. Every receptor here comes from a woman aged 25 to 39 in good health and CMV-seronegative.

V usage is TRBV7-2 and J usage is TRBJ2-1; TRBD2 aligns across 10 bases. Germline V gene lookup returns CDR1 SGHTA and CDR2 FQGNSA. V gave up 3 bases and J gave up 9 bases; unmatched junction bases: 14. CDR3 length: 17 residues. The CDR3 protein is CASSFLKPASGGSEQFF. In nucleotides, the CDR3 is TGTGCCAGCAGCTTCCTTAAACCCGCTAGCGGGGGTAGTGAGCAGTTCTTC.

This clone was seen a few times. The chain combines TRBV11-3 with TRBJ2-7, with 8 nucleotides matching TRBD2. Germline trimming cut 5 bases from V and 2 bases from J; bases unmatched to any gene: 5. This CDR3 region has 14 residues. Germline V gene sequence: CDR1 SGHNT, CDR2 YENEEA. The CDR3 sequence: CASSQSGGTYEQYF. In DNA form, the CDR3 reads TGTGCCAGCAGCCAAAGCGGGGGAACCTACGAGCAGTACTTC.

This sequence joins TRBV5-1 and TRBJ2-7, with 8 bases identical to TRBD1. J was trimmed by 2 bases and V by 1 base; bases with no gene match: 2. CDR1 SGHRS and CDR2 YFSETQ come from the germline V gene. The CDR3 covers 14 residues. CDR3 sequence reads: CASSLNRGTYEQYF. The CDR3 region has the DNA TGCGCCAGCAGCTTGAACAGGGGGACCTACGAGCAGTACTTC.

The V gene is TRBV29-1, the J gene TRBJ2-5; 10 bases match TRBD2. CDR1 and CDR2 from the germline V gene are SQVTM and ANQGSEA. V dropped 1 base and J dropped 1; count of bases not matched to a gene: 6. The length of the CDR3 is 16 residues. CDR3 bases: TGCAGCGTTGAAGTACACCGGACTAGCGGCCAAGAGACCCAGTACTTC. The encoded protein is CSVEVHRTSGQETQYF.

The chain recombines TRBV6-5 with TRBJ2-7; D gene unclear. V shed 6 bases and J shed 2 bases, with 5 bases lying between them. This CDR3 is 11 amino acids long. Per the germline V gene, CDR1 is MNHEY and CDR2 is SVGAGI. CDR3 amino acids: CASRNTYEQYF. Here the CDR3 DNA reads TGTGCCAGCAGAAACACCTACGAGCAGTACTTC.

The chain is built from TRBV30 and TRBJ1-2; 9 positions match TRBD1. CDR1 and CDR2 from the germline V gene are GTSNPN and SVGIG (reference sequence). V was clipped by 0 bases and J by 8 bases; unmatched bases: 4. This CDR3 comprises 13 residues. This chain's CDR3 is CAWSVQGAAGYTF. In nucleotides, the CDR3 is TGTGCCTGGAGTGTACAGGGGGCGGCGGGCTACACCTTC.

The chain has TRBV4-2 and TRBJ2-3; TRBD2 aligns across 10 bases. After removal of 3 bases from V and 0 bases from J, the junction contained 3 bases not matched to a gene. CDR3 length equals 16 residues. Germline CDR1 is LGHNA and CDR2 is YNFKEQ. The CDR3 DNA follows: TGTGCCAGCAGCCAGGAGCGGGGGGGCAGCACAGATACGCAGTATTTT. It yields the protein CASSQERGGSTDTQYF.

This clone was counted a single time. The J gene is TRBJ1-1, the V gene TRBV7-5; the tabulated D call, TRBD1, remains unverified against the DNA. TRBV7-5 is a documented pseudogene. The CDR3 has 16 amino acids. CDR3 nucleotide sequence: TGTGCCAGAAGCCACCGGGACAGGGGGAGGGGCGCTGAAGCTTTCTTT. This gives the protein CARSHRDRGRGAEAFF.

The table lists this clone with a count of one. CDR3 in amino acids: CASSLQRTRAFF. Here the CDR3 DNA reads TGTGCCAGCAGCCTACAGAGGACTAGGGCTTTCTTT. V gene TRBV28 combines with J gene TRBJ1-1; D unclear. V lost 6 bases and J 11 bases, leaving 16 bases between the germline ends. Germline assignment: CDR1 MDHEN and CDR2 SYDVKM. This CDR3 has 12 residues.

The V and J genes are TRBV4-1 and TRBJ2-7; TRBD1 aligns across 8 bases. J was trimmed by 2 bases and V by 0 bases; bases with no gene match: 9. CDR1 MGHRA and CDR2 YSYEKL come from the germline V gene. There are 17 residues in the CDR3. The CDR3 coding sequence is TGCGCCAGCAGCCAAGATCCCGGGACAGGAGGGACCTACGAGCAGTACTTC. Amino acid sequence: CASSQDPGTGGTYEQYF.